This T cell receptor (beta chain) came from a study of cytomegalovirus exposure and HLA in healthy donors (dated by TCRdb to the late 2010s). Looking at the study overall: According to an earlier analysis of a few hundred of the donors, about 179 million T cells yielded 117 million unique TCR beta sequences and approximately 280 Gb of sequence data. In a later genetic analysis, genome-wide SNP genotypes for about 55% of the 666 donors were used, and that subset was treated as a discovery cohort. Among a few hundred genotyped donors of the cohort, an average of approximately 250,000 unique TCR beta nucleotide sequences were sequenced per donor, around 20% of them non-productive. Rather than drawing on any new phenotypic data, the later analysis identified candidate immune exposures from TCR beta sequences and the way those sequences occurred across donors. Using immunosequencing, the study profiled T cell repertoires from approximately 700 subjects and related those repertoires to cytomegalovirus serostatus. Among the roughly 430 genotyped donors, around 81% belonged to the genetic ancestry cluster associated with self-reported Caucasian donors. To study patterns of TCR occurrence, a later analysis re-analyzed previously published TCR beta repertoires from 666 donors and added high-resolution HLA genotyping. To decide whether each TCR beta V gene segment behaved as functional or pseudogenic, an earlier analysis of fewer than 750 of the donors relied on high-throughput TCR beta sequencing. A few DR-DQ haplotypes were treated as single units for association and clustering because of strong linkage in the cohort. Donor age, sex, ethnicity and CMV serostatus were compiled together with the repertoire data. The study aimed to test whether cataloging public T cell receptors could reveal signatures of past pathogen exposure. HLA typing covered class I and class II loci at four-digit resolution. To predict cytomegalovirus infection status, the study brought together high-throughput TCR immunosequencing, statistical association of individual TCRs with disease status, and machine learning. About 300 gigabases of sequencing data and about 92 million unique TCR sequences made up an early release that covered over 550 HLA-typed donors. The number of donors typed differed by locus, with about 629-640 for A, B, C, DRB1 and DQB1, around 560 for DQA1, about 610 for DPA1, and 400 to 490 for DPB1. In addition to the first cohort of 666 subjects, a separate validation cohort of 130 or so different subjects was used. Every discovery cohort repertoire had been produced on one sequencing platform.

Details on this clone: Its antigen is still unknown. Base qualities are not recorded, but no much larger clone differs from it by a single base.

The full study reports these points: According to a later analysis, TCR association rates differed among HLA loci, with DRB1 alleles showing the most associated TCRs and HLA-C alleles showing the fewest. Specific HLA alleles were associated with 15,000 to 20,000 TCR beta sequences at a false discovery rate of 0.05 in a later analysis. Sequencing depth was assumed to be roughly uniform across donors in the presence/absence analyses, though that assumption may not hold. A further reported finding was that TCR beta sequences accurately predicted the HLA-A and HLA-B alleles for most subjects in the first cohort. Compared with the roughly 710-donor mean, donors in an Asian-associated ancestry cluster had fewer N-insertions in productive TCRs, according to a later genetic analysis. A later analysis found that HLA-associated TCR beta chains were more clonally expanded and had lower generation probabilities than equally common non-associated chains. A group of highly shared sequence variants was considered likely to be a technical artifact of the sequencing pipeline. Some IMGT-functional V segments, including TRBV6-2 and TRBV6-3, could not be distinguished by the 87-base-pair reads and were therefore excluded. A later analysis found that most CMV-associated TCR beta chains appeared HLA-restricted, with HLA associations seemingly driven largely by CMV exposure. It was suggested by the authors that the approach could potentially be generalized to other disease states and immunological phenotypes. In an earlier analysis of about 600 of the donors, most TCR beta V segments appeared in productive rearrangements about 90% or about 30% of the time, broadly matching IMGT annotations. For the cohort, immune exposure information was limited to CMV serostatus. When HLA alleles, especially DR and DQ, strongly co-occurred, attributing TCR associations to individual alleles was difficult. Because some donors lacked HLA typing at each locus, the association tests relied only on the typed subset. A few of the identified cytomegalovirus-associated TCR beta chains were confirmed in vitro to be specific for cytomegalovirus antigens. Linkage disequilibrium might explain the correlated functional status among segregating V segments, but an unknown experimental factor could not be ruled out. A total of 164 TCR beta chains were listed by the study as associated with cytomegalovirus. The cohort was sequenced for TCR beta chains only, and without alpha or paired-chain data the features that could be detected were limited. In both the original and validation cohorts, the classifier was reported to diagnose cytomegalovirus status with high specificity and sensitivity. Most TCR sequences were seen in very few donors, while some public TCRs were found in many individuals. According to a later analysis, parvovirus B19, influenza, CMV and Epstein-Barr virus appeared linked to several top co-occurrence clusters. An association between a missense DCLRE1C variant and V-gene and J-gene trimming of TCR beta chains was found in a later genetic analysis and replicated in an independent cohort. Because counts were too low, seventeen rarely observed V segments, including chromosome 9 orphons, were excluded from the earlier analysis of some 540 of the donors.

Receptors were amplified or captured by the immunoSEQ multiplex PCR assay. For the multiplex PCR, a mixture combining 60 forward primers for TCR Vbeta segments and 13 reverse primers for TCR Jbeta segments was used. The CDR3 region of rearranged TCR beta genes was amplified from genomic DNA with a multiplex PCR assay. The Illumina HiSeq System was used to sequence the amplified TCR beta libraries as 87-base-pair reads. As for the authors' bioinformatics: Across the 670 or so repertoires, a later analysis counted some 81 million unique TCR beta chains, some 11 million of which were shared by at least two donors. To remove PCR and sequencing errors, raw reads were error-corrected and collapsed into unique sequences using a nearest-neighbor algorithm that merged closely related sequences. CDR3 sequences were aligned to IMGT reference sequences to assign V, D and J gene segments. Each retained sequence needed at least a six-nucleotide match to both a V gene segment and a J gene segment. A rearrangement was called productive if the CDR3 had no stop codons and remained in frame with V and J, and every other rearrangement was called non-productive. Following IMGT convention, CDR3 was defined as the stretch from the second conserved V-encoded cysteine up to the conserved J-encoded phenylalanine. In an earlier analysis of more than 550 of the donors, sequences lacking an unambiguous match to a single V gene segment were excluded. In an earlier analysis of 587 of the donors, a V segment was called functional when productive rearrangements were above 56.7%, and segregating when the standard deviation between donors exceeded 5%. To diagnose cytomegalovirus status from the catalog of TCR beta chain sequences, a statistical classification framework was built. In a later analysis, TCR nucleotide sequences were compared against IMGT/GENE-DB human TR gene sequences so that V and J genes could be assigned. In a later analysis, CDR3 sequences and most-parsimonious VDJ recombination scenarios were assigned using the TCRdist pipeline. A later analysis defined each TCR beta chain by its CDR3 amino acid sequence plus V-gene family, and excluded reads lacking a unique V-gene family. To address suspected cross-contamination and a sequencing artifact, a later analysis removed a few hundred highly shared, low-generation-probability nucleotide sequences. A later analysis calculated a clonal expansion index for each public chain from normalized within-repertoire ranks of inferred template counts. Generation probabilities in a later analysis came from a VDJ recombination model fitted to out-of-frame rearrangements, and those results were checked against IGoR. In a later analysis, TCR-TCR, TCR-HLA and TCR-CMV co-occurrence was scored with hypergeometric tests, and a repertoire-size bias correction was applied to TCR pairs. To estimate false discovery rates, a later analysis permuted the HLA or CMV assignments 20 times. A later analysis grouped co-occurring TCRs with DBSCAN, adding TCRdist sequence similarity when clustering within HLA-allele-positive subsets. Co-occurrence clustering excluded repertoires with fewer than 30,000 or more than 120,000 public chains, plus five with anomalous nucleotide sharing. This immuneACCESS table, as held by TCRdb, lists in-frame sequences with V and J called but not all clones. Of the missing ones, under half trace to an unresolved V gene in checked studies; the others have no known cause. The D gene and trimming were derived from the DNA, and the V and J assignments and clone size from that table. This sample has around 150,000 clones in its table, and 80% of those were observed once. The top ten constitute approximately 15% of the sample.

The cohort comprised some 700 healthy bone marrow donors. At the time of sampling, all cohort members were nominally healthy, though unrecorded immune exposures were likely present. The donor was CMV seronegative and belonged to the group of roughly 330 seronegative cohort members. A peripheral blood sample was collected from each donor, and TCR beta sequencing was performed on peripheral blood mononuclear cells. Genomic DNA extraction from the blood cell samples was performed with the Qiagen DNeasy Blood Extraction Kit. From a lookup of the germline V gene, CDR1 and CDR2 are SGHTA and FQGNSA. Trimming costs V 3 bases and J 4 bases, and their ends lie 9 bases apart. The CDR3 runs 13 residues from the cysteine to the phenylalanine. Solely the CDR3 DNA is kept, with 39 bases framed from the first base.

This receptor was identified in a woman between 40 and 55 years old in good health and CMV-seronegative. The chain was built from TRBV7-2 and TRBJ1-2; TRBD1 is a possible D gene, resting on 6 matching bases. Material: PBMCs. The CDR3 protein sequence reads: CASSLAGVYGYTF. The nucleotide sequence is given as TGTGCCAGCAGCTTGGCAGGGGTCTATGGCTACACCTTC.